The TCR beta chain under discussion was sequenced for a study of response to subunit inactivated influenza vaccine. Study outcomes and limitations: The authors offered the suggestion that each seasonal influenza vaccination recruits few new T cells.

This clonotype was picked up a small number of times. Its antigen is undetermined. TCRdb called the RT-PCR reads again in MiXCR, with one record for every CDR3 protein. The table includes about 500,000 distinct CDR3 sequences, more than 15% detected once. There are 15 residues in the CDR3. Trimming took 6 bases from V and 7 from J, leaving 22 bases between them. Source: CD4+ T cells sorted from PBMCs, taken about 23 months after vaccination. The chain carries TRBV12-3 or TRBV12-4 and TRBJ2-7, with D perhaps matching TRBD1 (8 bases). This TCR was recovered from a man aged 50-75 years who received an inactivated influenza vaccine. This CDR3 is CASSRADRAREEQYF. CDR3 nucleotides: TGTGCCAGCAGCCGGGCGGACAGGGCGCGGGAGGAGCAGTACTTC.